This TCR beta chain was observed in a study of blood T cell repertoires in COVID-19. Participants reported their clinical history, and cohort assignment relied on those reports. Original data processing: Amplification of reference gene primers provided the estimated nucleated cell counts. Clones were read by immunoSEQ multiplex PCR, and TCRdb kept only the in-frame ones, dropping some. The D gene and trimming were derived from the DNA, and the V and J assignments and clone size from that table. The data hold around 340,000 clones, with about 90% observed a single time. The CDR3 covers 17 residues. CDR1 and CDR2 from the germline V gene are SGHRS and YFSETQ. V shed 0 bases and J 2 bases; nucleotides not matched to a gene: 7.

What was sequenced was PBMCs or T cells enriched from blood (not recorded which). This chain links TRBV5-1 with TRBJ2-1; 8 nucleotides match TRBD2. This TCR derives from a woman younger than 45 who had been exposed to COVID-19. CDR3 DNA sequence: TGCGCCAGCAGCTTGGAGGTTAGCGGGGACCCCTACAATGAGCAGTTCTTC. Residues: CASSLEVSGDPYNEQFF.